This T cell receptor beta chain was documented in a study of T cell responses to AZD1222 COVID-19 vaccine. Study-wide background: Second doses at about 4 or about 12 weeks were pooled.

The protocol was immunoSEQ multiplex PCR, while the TCRdb copy is restricted to in-frame clones and leaves out a portion. The sample carries 50,000 to 65,000 clones, around nine tenths recorded once. This CDR3 comprises 13 residues. V was cut by 0 bases and J by 5 bases, with 5 bases left in between. Per germline, CDR1 LGHDT and CDR2 YNNKEL (reference sequence). Study-wide points: No repertoire was sampled before or during the peak T cell response, only after it. Spike-spanning, vaccine-associated CD4 TCRs were dominant at 160-218 and 743-854. Nearly half of spike-specific TCRs reportedly target unmutated variant regions.

On this clone: The target antigen is unknown.

The rearrangement uses TRBV3-1 (or the pseudogene TRBV3-2) and TRBJ1-5; D is unresolved. This specimen was peripheral blood, taken on day 0 of AZD1222 vaccination. This TCR was sampled from an adult in good health. The DNA for the CDR3 is TGTGCCAGCAGCCAAGATGAATATCAGCCCCAGCATTTT. Its translation is CASSQDEYQPQHF.